The 14 T cell receptor beta chains in this list originate from one sample, sequenced in a study of blood T cells in healthy people across ages. Using a J-beta primer mix together with a sample-barcoded 5' primer, a second PCR was run for about 6 to 11 cycles. TCRdb re-analysed the 5' RACE reads in MiXCR, keeping a single row per CDR3 protein. The table includes 550,000 to 650,000 distinct CDR3 sequences, approximately 30% detected once. Sequencing was carried out using blood. The receptor set was obtained from a woman at least 80 years old in good health.

V and J are TRBV5-1 and TRBJ2-1; 13 bases align to TRBD2. The tail of the sequence fits TRBJ2-7 better, so the J call may be wrong. The germline V gene encodes CDR1 SGHRS and CDR2 YFSETQ. This CDR3 has 16 amino acids. The CDR3 coding sequence is TGCGCCAGCAGCCTACGACTAGCGGGGGGAAACAATGAGCAGTACTTC. Translated: CASSLRLAGGNNEQYF.

The sample holds many counts of this clonotype. The rearrangement links TRBV12-5 to TRBJ2-1; D may be TRBD2 (5 bases). Germline-derived CDR1 and CDR2 are LGHNT and FRNRAP. The CDR3 is 12 residues long. The V end was cut by 1 base, the J end by 8 bases, with 6 bases between. This CDR3 reads CASGLGEYEQFF. The CDR3, as DNA: TGTGCTAGTGGTTTGGGGGAGTATGAGCAGTTCTTC.

The chain employs TRBV2 and TRBJ1-1; D is possibly TRBD1 (6 bases). Trimming took 4 bases from V and 7 from J, leaving 7 bases between them. This CDR3 is 11 amino acids long. CDR1 is SNHLY and CDR2 is FYNNEI in the germline V gene. The CDR3 loop is CASSVRGEAFF. DNA for the CDR3: TGTGCCAGCAGTGTCAGGGGTGAAGCTTTCTTT.

J is TRBJ1-1 and V is TRBV20-1, with unresolved D. The germline gives CDR1 DFQATT, CDR2 SNEGSKA (reference sequence). The V end was cut by 3 bases, the J end by 6 bases, with 14 bases between. CDR3 length: 13 residues. The DNA for the CDR3 is TGCAGTGCTAGCTACGACTCTGACGCTGAAGCTTTCTTT. Its protein product is CSASYDSDAEAFF.

The chain combines TRBV4-2 with TRBJ1-4, with unresolved D. The length of the CDR3 is 13 residues. Per germline, CDR1 LGHNA and CDR2 YNFKEQ. V gave up 3 bases and J gave up 7 bases, with 9 bases separating them. The CDR3 DNA is TGTGCCAGCAGCCAGGACGGGAGTGAAAAACTGTTTTTT. This encodes CASSQDGSEKLFF.

V gene TRBV19 combines with J gene TRBJ1-5, with 7 bases identical to TRBD1. CDR3 length: 11 amino acids. CDR1 LNHDA and CDR2 SQIVND come from the germline V gene (reference sequence). With V trimmed by 11 bases and J by 2 bases, 0 bases remained unmatched. In nucleotides, the CDR3 is TGTGCCGGACAGGGCAATCAGCCCCAGCATTTT. It is translated as CAGQGNQPQHF.

Concerning this clonotype: Possible read error: a much larger clone is one base away. The rearrangement links TRBV29-1 to TRBJ2-5, with D possibly called TRBD1 or TRBD2 (5 bases each). The V and J ends lost 4 bases and 1 base respectively, with 13 bases between them. The CDR3 length is 14 residues. Germline loops: CDR1 SQVTM, CDR2 ANQGSEA. The DNA for the CDR3 is TGCAGCGTTGGAGAGTGGGGGATCCAAGAGACCCAGTACTTC. Its translation: CSVGEWGIQETQYF.

This clonotype was counted only a few times. The chain joins TRBV6-1 to TRBJ1-5, with unresolved D. The CDR3 is 13 residues long. V shed 6 bases and J shed 5 bases, with 11 bases lying between them. The germline V gene encodes CDR1 MNHNS and CDR2 SASEGT. CDR3 nucleotide sequence: TGTGCCAGCAGCCCCGCCAGGTATCAGCCCCAGCATTTT. It translates to CASSPARYQPQHF.

This clonotype was counted between two and nine times. The junction departs from germline at one end; a sequencing error may be responsible. This chain links TRBV4-2 with TRBJ2-5; D might be TRBD2 (5 bases). The germline CDR1 and CDR2 sequences are LGHNA and YNFKEQ. The CDR3 covers 17 residues. The CDR3 DNA sequence: TGTGCCGGCAGCCAAGGGCAGTCTAGTGGGAGTTACAATGAGCAGTACTTC. Its protein product is CAGSQGQSSGSYNEQYF.

This clonotype came up a few times. This sequence joins TRBV18 and TRBJ2-2; the match to TRBD2 covers 10 bases. Germline trimming cut 1 base from V and 4 bases from J; bases unmatched to any gene: 12. This CDR3 comprises 19 residues. Germline CDR1 is KGHSH and CDR2 is LQKENI. The CDR3 spells CASSPRSLAGPWVTGELFF. The CDR3 DNA sequence: TGTGCCAGCTCACCACGGTCACTAGCGGGGCCGTGGGTCACCGGGGAGCTGTTTTTT. The variable domain in full, with the rest retrieved from reference TRBV18 and TRBJ2-2, is NAGVMQNPRHLVRRRGQEARLRCSPMKGHSHVYWYRQLPEEGLKFMVYLQKENIIDESGMPKERFSAEFPKEGPSILRIQQVVRGDSAAYFCASSPRSLAGPWVTGELFFGEGSRLTVL.

The J gene is TRBJ2-7, the V gene TRBV9; possible D gene TRBD1, 7 bases. The DNA matches TRBJ2-5 better at its end, which makes the J call doubtful. The CDR3 length is 15 residues. Germline V CDR1 and CDR2: SGDLS, YYNGEE. The CDR3 is CASSVPSGGQETQYF. CDR3 sequence (DNA): TGTGCCAGCAGCGTCCCCTCAGGGGGGCAGGAGACCCAGTACTTC.

V and J are TRBV20-1 and TRBJ2-7, with 9 bases lining up with TRBD2. There are 16 residues in the CDR3. Germline V lookup: CDR1 DFQATT, CDR2 SNEGSKA (reference sequence). The V segment lost 3 bases and the J segment 0 bases; nucleotides outside the gene matches: 9. The CDR3 nucleotides read TGCAGTGCTAGTATTAGCGGGGGCCTGGGCTCCTACGAGCAGTACTTC. Protein product: CSASISGGLGSYEQYF.

This clonotype was counted ten times or more. V usage is TRBV6-5 and J usage is TRBJ2-7; 9 nucleotides agree with TRBD2. There are 19 residues in the CDR3. J gave up 4 bases and V 4 bases, and 20 bases lay outside the gene matches. Germline CDR1 reads MNHEY; CDR2 reads SVGAGI. The CDR3 nucleotides are TGTGCCAGCAGTTTACTCGACCCCGGGCGGGGGGGCCGACGGTACGAGCAGTACTTC. This encodes CASSLLDPGRGGRRYEQYF.

The sample holds many counts of this clonotype. The V and J genes are TRBV3-1 and TRBJ1-2; 8 nucleotides agree with TRBD1. The V segment lost 1 base and the J segment 2 bases; nucleotides outside the gene matches: 3. CDR1 is LGHDT, CDR2 YNNKEL, per germline (reference sequence). The CDR3 is 15 amino acids. CDR3 DNA sequence: TGTGCCAGCAGCCAAGGAGGACAGGGAAACTATGGCTACACCTTC. Protein sequence: CASSQGGQGNYGYTF.